This T cell receptor (beta chain) was sequenced for a study of blood T cell repertoires in COVID-19. Looking at the study overall: Both acute and convalescent COVID-19 samples were obtained from the United States, Italy and Spain.

Original data processing: Quantification of nucleated cells was approximated via reference gene primer amplification. Using immunoSEQ multiplex PCR, the repertoire was profiled, and TCRdb retains in-frame clones only, with some absent. Clonal size and the V and J genes are those of that table, whereas D and trimming came from the DNA. Of more than 60,000 clones in the sample, around 90% were seen once. Germline CDR1 is SGDLS and CDR2 is YYNGEE. The CDR3 loop spans 17 amino acids. Trimming pared 3 bases from V and 2 bases from J, leaving 15 bases between. The V and J genes are TRBV9 and TRBJ2-6, with a tentative D call TRBD2 (5 bases). The specimen was peripheral blood. The TCR originated in a human donor in a cohort sampled during active COVID-19. The CDR3 region is CASSGTSFSAGANVLTF. CDR3 nucleotide sequence: TGTGCCAGCAGCGGTACTAGTTTCTCGGCTGGGGCCAACGTCCTGACTTTC.